This T cell receptor (beta chain) is drawn from a study of TIL therapy for anti-PD-1-resistant metastatic lung cancer. Losses at the gene ends were 4 bases for V and 5 bases for J; bases not matched to a gene: 9. The germline V gene encodes CDR1 SQVTM and CDR2 ANQGSEA. The CDR3 extends over 14 amino acids. Described time point: pre-treatment sample, taken before nivolumab and TIL therapy. Most excised metastases sampled were pleural nodules or supraclavicular lymph nodes. This clone was seen repeatedly, ten times or more. The immunoSEQ assay was v3. Sequencing used immunoSEQ multiplex PCR; TCRdb keeps in-frame clones, though not all of them. Of 50,000 to 60,000 clones in the sample, 60% to 85% were seen once.

The rearrangement links TRBV29-1 to TRBJ2-7, with TRBD2 identical over 9 bases. The sequence was collected from a person aged 25-79 years with non-small cell lung cancer. The sequencing used tumor tissue, collected at baseline. The CDR3 DNA follows: TGCAGCGTTGTCGGCCTAGCGGGGATTCACGAGCAGTACTTC. Amino acid sequence: CSVVGLAGIHEQYF.